This T cell receptor beta chain emerged from a study of tumour-infiltrating T cells in Burkitt lymphoma. Study overall: Patients covered every epidemiological subtype of Burkitt lymphoma. Overall and progression-free survival were predicted by productive clonality. Broader study findings: Several public clonotypes were shared across many Burkitt lymphoma patients.

Sequenced by immunoSEQ multiplex PCR; TCRdb stores in-frame clones only, minus some. The table lists some 340 clones, around 11% of them singletons. In regard to this clone: The antigen is unknown.

Sequenced input: tumor tissue. The source is a human donor with Burkitt lymphoma.

The CDR3 here is CASSFRDQPQHF. For the CDR3, the DNA is TGTGCCAGCAGCTTCCGGGATCAGCCCCAGCATTTT. This rearrangement joins TRBV7-6 to TRBJ1-5; D ambiguous. The CDR3 covers 12 residues. Trimming left V 3 bases short and J 5 bases short, with 5 bases between. CDR1 SGHVS and CDR2 FNYEAQ come from the germline V gene.